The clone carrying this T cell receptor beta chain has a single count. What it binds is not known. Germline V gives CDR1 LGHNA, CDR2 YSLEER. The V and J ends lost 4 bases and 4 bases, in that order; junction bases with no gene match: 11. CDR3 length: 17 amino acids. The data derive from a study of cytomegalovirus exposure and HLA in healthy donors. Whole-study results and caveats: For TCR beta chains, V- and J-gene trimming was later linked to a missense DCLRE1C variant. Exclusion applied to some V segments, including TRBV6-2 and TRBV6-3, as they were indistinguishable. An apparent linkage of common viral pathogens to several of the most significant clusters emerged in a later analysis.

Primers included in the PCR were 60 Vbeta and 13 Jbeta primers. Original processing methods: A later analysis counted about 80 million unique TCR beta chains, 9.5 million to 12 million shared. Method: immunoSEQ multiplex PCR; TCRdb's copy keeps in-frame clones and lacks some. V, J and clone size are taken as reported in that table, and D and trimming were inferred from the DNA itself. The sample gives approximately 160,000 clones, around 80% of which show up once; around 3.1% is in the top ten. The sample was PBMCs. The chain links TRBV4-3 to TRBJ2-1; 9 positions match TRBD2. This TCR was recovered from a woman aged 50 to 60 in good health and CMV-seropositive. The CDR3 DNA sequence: TGCGCCAGCAGCCGACGATTTAGCGGGAGAGAATACAATGAGCAGTTCTTC. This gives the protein CASSRRFSGREYNEQFF.